The clone carrying this TCR beta chain was seen a few times. Generated by immunoSEQ multiplex PCR, the TCRdb table keeps only in-frame clones and is missing some. The data hold about 31,000 clones, with approximately 70% observed a single time. CDR3 size: 14 residues. V gave up 1 base and J gave up 3 bases, with 10 bases separating them. The germline gives CDR1 SNHLY, CDR2 FYNNEI. All patients experienced relapse after autologous stem cell transplantation, and brentuximab vedotin exposure was variable. Complete response, partial response or progressive disease were the best responses. The sample comes from a study of PD-1 blockade in classical Hodgkin lymphoma.

The source is a human donor with classical Hodgkin lymphoma. The starting material was peripheral blood mononuclear cells (PBMCs), obtained before the second cycle of nivolumab. The chain joins TRBV2 to TRBJ2-7, with a weak D call TRBD1 (6 bases). This CDR3 reads CASSEGQASYEQYF. For the CDR3, the DNA is TGTGCCAGCAGTGAAGGACAGGCTAGCTACGAGCAGTACTTC. Filled out from reference TRBV2 and TRBJ2-7, the complete variable domain reads EPEVTQTPSHQVTQMGQEVILRCVPISNHLYFYWYRQILGQKVEFLVSFYNNEISEKSEIFDDQFSVERPDGSNFTLKIRSTKLEDSAMYFCASSEGQASYEQYFGPGTRLTVT.